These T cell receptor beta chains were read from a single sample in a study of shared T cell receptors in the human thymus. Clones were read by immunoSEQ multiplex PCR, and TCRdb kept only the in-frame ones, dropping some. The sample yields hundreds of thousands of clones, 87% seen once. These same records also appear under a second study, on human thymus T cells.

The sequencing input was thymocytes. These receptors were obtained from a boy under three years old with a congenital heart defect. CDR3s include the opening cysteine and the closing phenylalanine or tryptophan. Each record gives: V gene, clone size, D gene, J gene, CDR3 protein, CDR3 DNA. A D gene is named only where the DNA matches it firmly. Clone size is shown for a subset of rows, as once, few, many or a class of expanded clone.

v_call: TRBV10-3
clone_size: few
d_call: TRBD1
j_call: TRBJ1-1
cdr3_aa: CAISEEGARTEAFF
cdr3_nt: TGTGCCATCAGTGAGGAGGGGGCGAGAACTGAAGCTTTCTTT

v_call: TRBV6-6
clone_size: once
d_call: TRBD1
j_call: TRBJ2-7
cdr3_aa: CASSPTGGREQYF
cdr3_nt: TGTGCCAGCAGCCCCACAGGGGGCAGGGAGCAGTACTTC

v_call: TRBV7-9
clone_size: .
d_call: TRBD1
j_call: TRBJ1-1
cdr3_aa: CASSLGDRVILEAFF
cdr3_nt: TGTGCCAGCAGCTTAGGGGACAGGGTGATCCTTGAAGCTTTCTTT

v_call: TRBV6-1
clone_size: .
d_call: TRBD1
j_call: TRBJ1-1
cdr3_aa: CASSEGTDRDLAFF
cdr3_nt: TGTGCCAGCAGTGAAGGAACGGACAGGGACTTAGCTTTCTTT

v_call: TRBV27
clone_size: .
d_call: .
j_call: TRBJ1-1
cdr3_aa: CASSATANTEAFF
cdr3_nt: TGTGCCAGCAGTGCAACAGCGAACACTGAAGCTTTCTTT

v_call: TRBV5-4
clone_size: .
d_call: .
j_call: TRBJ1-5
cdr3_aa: CASSLVGLSNQPQHF
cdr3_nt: TGTGCCAGCAGCTTGGTGGGACTGAGCAATCAGCCCCAGCATTTT

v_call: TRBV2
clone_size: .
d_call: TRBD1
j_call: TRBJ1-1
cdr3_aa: CASRSRDRNLMNTEAFF
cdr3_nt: TGTGCCAGCAGGAGCCGGGACAGAAATCTAATGAACACTGAAGCTTTCTTT

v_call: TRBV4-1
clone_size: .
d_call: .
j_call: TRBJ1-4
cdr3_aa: CASSLSFIATNEKLFF
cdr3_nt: TGCGCCAGCAGCCTATCCTTTATAGCAACTAATGAAAAACTGTTTTTT

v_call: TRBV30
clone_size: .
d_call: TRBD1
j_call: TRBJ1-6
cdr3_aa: CAWSTMDRVNSPLHF
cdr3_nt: TGTGCCTGGAGTACCATGGACAGGGTTAATTCACCCCTCCACTTT

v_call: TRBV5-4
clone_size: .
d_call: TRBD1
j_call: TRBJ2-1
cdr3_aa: CASSKGTASYNEQFF
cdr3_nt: TGTGCCAGCAGCAAAGGGACAGCCTCCTACAATGAGCAGTTCTTC

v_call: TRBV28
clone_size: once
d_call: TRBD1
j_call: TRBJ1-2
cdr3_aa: CASSLTQGAKGYTF
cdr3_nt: TGTGCCAGCAGTTTAACTCAGGGGGCGAAGGGCTACACCTTC

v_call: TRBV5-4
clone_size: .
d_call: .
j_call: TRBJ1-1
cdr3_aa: CASSWGENGEAFF
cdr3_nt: TGTGCCAGCAGCTGGGGGGAGAACGGTGAAGCTTTCTTT

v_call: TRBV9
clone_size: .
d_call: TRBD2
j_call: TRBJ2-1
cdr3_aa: CASSPQPGELAGDYYYNEQFF
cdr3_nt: TGTGCCAGCAGCCCTCAGCCCGGGGAACTAGCGGGAGACTATTACTACAATGAGCAGTTCTTC

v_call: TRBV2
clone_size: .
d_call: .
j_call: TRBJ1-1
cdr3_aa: CASNRQVLNTEAFF
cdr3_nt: TGTGCCAGCAACCGACAGGTATTGAACACTGAAGCTTTCTTT

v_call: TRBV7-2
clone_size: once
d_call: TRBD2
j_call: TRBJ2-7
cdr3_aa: CASSLIGGRESYEQYF
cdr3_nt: TGTGCCAGCAGCTTAATAGGCGGGAGGGAGTCCTACGAGCAGTACTTC

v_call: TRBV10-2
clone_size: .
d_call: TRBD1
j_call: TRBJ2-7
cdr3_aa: CASSGPRDRVSYEQYF
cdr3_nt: TGCGCCAGCAGTGGGCCCCGGGACAGGGTTTCCTACGAGCAGTACTTC

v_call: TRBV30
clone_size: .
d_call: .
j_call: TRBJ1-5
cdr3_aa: CAWSVYDPRGGGQPQHF
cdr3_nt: TGTGCCTGGAGTGTATACGATCCCAGGGGCGGGGGTCAGCCCCAGCATTTT

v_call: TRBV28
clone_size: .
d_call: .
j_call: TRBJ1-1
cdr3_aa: CASKVGGVTEAFF
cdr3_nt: TGTGCCAGCAAAGTTGGAGGGGTCACTGAAGCTTTCTTT

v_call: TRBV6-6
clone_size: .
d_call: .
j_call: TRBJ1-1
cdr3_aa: CASSYSRDTEAFF
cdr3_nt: TGTGCCAGCAGTTACTCGAGGGATACTGAAGCTTTCTTT

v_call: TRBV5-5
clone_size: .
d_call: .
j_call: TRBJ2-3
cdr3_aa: CASSLAGIGPDTQYF
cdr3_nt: TGTGCCAGCAGCTTGGCGGGGATCGGGCCAGATACGCAGTATTTT

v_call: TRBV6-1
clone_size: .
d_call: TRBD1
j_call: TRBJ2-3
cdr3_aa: CASSEEGQGDADTQYF
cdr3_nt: TGTGCCAGCAGTGAGGAGGGACAGGGGGATGCAGATACGCAGTATTTT

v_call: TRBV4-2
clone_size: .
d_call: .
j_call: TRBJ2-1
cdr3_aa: CASSQDSWADGYNEQFF
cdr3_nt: TGTGCCAGCAGCCAAGATTCTTGGGCAGATGGGTACAATGAGCAGTTCTTC

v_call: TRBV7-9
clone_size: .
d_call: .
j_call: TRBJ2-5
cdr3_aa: CASSLQGWNETQYF
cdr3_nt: TGTGCCAGCAGCTTACAGGGGTGGAACGAGACCCAGTACTTC

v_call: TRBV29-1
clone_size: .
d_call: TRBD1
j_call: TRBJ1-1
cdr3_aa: CSVGGTEGLNTEAFF
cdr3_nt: TGCAGCGTTGGGGGGACAGAGGGGTTGAACACTGAAGCTTTCTTT

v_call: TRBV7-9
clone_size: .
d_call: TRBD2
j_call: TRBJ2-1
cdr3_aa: CASSLITSGSYNEQFF
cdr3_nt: TGTGCCAGCAGCTTAATAACTAGCGGTAGCTACAATGAGCAGTTCTTC

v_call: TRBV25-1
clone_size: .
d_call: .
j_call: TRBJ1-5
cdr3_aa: CLKSGYNQPQHF
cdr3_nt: TGTCTAAAATCGGGTTACAATCAGCCCCAGCATTTT

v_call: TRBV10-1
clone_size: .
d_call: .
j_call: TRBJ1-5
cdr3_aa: CASSARESNQPQHF
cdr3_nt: TGCGCCAGCAGTGCCCGGGAGAGCAATCAGCCCCAGCATTTT